Below are 30 T cell receptor beta chains sequenced from a single sample in a study of cytomegalovirus exposure and HLA in healthy donors. Data came from immunoSEQ multiplex PCR; TCRdb stores just in-frame clones and leaves some out. Of over 110,000 clones listed, 70% to 90% are singletons. The sample comprised PBMCs. These receptors all come from a man aged 18 to 29 in good health and CMV-seropositive.

The V and J genes are TRBV6-5 and TRBJ2-7; 8 nucleotides agree with TRBD1. Unmatched junction bases numbered 3, after V lost 2 bases and J lost 3 bases. The CDR3 contains 14 residues. Germline lookup yields CDR1 MNHEY and CDR2 SVGAGI. CDR3 DNA sequence: TGTGCCAGCAGTTACGGGACAGGCGACTACGAGCAGTACTTC. It specifies CASSYGTGDYEQYF.

The chain is built from TRBV6-1 and TRBJ1-4; the D gene is possibly TRBD1 (5 bases). Germline values: CDR1 MNHNS, CDR2 SASEGT. The CDR3 extends over 14 amino acids. V lost 6 bases and J lost 5, with 13 bases in between. The chain's CDR3 is CASRERGGNEKLFF. The CDR3 DNA is TGTGCCAGCAGAGAAAGGGGAGGGAATGAAAAACTGTTTTTT.

The chain links TRBV6-6 to TRBJ1-3; D is undetermined. CDR3 length equals 14 residues. V was pared by 2 bases and J by 5 bases, with 10 bases between. Per germline, CDR1 MNHNY and CDR2 SVGAGI (reference sequence). CDR3 nucleotide sequence: TGTGCCAGCAGTTACGCGGGGAACCGAAACACCATATATTTT. This sequence encodes CASSYAGNRNTIYF.

The chain recombines TRBV11-2 with TRBJ2-5, with 7 bases aligning to TRBD1. Losses at the gene ends were 5 bases for V and 10 bases for J; bases not matched to a gene: 10. This CDR3 comprises 13 residues. Germline V CDR1 and CDR2: SGHAT, FQNNGV. The CDR3, as DNA: TGTGCCAGCAGCGAGGACAGGTCCGGCCTCCAGTACTTC. Its protein is CASSEDRSGLQYF.

The chain couples TRBV5-1 to TRBJ1-1, with D possibly TRBD1 on 5 matching bases. Trimming cost V 0 bases and J 7 bases, with 10 bases left between them. The germline CDR1 and CDR2 sequences are SGHRS and YFSETQ. CDR3 length: 13 amino acids. The CDR3 DNA follows: TGCGCCAGCAGCTTGGGGGCAGGGATTGAAGCTTTCTTT. It codes for CASSLGAGIEAFF.

The V gene is TRBV5-1, the J gene TRBJ1-2; a possible D gene is TRBD1 (6 bases). The CDR3 covers 18 residues. Trimming cost V 0 bases and J 1 base, with 19 bases left between them. CDR1 is SGHRS and CDR2 is YFSETQ in the germline V gene. The CDR3 region has the DNA TGCGCCAGCAGCTTGGGAGGACGCAGGGGCGAGGGTAACTATGGCTACACCTTC. This encodes CASSLGGRRGEGNYGYTF.

This clone has just one count. The rearrangement joins TRBV15 to TRBJ2-2; TRBD1 matches 9 bases. The CDR3 extends over 15 amino acids. From germline, CDR1 is LNHNV and CDR2 YYDKDF (reference sequence). Trimming took 6 bases from V and 4 from J; bases not matched to a gene: 6. DNA of the CDR3: TGTGCCACCAGGGCCGGGACAGGGATCACCGGGGAGCTGTTTTTT. Its translation is CATRAGTGITGELFF.

V gene TRBV2 combines with J gene TRBJ2-7, with 10 bases lining up with TRBD1. V shed 4 bases, J shed 5 bases, and the junction held 8 bases outside the gene matches. This CDR3 is 15 amino acids long. The germline CDR1 and CDR2 sequences are SNHLY and FYNNEI. CDR3 in amino acids: CASSAPRTGGHEQYF. CDR3 nucleotide sequence: TGTGCCAGCAGTGCACCACGGACAGGGGGGCACGAGCAGTACTTC.

The chain joins TRBV5-1 to TRBJ2-2, with D unclear. CDR1 SGHRS and CDR2 YFSETQ come from the germline V gene. Deletions cut 3 bases from V and 2 bases from J, with 8 bases between. The CDR3 contains 14 residues. The CDR3 region has the DNA TGCGCCAGCAGCTCTCCAACAAACACCGGGGAGCTGTTTTTT. This gives the protein CASSSPTNTGELFF.

The V call is TRBV5-1, the J call TRBJ2-2; D is perhaps TRBD2 (6 bases). The CDR3 has 13 residues. The ends were cut back, 6 bases at V and 6 bases at J, with 12 bases in the middle. Germline V gene sequence: CDR1 SGHRS, CDR2 YFSETQ. The CDR3 DNA reads as TGCGCCAGCACCCGCGGGGCTGCCGGGGAGCTGTTTTTT. Translating gives CASTRGAAGELFF.

V gene TRBV10-3 combines with J gene TRBJ2-7, with D maybe TRBD1 (5 bases). V lost 6 bases, J lost 4 bases, and 13 bases lay in between. The V gene's germline CDR1 is ENHRY and CDR2 SYGVKD. This CDR3 contains 13 residues. The CDR3, as DNA: TGTGCCATCAGGGGTCAGGGTGGGTACGAGCAGTACTTC. This codes for CAIRGQGGYEQYF.

The chain joins TRBV5-5 to TRBJ2-2; TRBD1 is a possible D gene (6 bases). This CDR3 is 15 amino acids long. Germline assignment: CDR1 SGHKS and CDR2 YYEKEE (reference sequence). The V end was cut by 0 bases, the J end by 5 bases, with 11 bases between. The CDR3 DNA reads TGTGCCAGCAGCTTGGTCAGGGACATAACCGGGGAGCTGTTTTTT. Translating gives CASSLVRDITGELFF.

J is TRBJ2-7 and V is TRBV11-2, with 7 bases aligning to TRBD1. V lost 1 base to trimming and J lost 5 bases; unmatched junction nucleotides: 5. The CDR3 spans 14 residues. Germline V gene lookup returns CDR1 SGHAT and CDR2 FQNNGV. The CDR3: CASSLGVGGNEQYF. CDR3 bases: TGTGCCAGCAGCTTAGGCGTAGGGGGCAACGAGCAGTACTTC.

The V and J genes are TRBV29-1 and TRBJ2-5; TRBD1 is a possible D gene (6 bases). V was clipped by 3 bases and J by 5 bases, with 13 bases between them. CDR3 size: 13 residues. Per the germline V gene, CDR1 is SQVTM and CDR2 is ANQGSEA. The CDR3 coding sequence is TGCAGCGTTGATGCGTCAGGGGCCGAGACCCAGTACTTC. Its protein product is CSVDASGAETQYF.

The chain is built from TRBV29-1 and TRBJ2-6; D is undetermined. This CDR3 is built from 14 residues. Germline CDR1 SQVTM, CDR2 ANQGSEA. V lost 5 bases and J 0 bases, leaving 8 bases between the germline ends. Written as DNA, the CDR3 is TGCAGCGTTAAATCGGGCTCTGGGGCCAACGTCCTGACTTTC. This translates into CSVKSGSGANVLTF.

This sequence joins TRBV7-9 and TRBJ1-6, with D hard to call. Between the trimmed V and J ends, which lost 6 bases and 7 bases, there was a span of 19 bases. The CDR3 consists of 16 residues. Germline loops: CDR1 SEHNR, CDR2 FQNEAQ (reference sequence). The chain's CDR3 is CASSQQRAASNSPLHF. DNA for the CDR3: TGTGCCAGCAGTCAACAGCGGGCCGCTTCAAATTCACCCCTCCACTTT. The variable domain in full, completed from reference TRBV7-9 and TRBJ1-6, reads DTGVSQNPRHKITKRGQNVTFRCDPISEHNRLYWYRQTLGQGPEFLTYFQNEAQLEKSRLLSDRFSAERPKGSFSTLEIQRTEQGDSAMYLCASSQQRAASNSPLHFGNGTRLTVT.

To note about this clone: An end of the junction differs from the germline gene, which may be a read error. In DNA form, the CDR3 reads TGTGCCAGCAGTTACGCGGCAGGGTTGGGTTTCTTC. It specifies CASSYAAGLGFF. This chain joins TRBV6-5 and TRBJ1-2; tentative D call: TRBD1 (5 bases). The germline CDR1 and CDR2 sequences are MNHEY and SVGAGI. The CDR3 sequence is 12 residues long.

Details on this clone: At the DNA level, this CDR3 is encoded by other sequences in the same sample as well. The chain is built from TRBV18 and TRBJ1-4; D might be TRBD1 (5 bases). Trimming cost V 2 bases and J 5 bases, with 9 bases left between them. The CDR3 consists of 14 residues. Germline V gene sequence: CDR1 KGHSH, CDR2 LQKENI. CDR3 sequence: CASSPGGKNEKLFF. CDR3 coding DNA: TGTGCCAGCTCACCAGGGGGGAAGAATGAAAAACTGTTTTTT.

The gene calls are TRBV19 and TRBJ1-4; D uncertain. Per the germline V gene, CDR1 is LNHDA and CDR2 is SQIVND (reference sequence). Trimming left V 4 bases short and J 8 bases short, with 11 bases between. The CDR3 is 13 amino acids. This CDR3 reads CASSNNPKEKLFF. The CDR3, as DNA: TGTGCCAGTAGTAACAATCCCAAGGAAAAACTGTTTTTT.

This clone was recorded a few times. The chain has TRBV2 and TRBJ1-5; TRBD1 might be the D (6 bases). V lost 5 bases, J lost 0 bases, and 11 bases lay in between. The CDR3 is 15 amino acids. Looked up from germline, CDR1 is SNHLY and CDR2 is FYNNEI. The CDR3 region has the DNA TGTGCCAGCAGTAATCAGGGGCCTAGCAATCAGCCCCAGCATTTT. Translating gives CASSNQGPSNQPQHF.

The genes are TRBV19 and TRBJ2-5, with 7 bases that match TRBD1. This CDR3 spans 18 amino acids. Trimming at V came to 2 bases and at J to 4 bases, leaving 16 bases not matched to a gene. Looked up from germline, CDR1 is LNHDA and CDR2 is SQIVND (reference sequence). The CDR3 spells CASSILGTASLGRETQYF. CDR3 DNA: TGTGCCAGTAGTATATTGGGGACAGCGTCTCTGGGTAGAGAGACCCAGTACTTC.

This sequence joins TRBV27 and TRBJ2-7; 9 bases are a match to TRBD1. V dropped 6 bases and J dropped 6; count of bases not matched to a gene: 3. The CDR3 runs to 12 residues. Germline CDR1 is MNHEY and CDR2 is SMNVEV (reference sequence). The CDR3 nucleotides read TGTGCCAGCAGACGACAGGGGGGCGAGCAGTACTTC. Translated: CASRRQGGEQYF.

The rearrangement links TRBV2 to TRBJ1-5; D is possibly TRBD1 (5 bases). The ends were cut back, 8 bases at V and 0 bases at J, with 8 bases in the middle. The germline CDR1 and CDR2 sequences are SNHLY and FYNNEI. The CDR3 has 13 amino acids. CDR3 protein: CASWGDSNQPQHF. Written as DNA, the CDR3 is TGTGCCAGCTGGGGGGATAGCAATCAGCCCCAGCATTTT.

V gene TRBV2 combines with J gene TRBJ2-3; 9 positions match TRBD2. The V gene end was trimmed by 10 bases and the J gene end by 4 bases; junction bases not matched to a gene: 9. CDR3 length: 14 amino acids. Per the germline V gene, CDR1 is SNHLY and CDR2 is FYNNEI. CDR3 in DNA: TGTGCCACCCGAGACGCGGGAGGGCCAGATACGCAGTATTTT. Encoded protein: CATRDAGGPDTQYF.

The rearrangement links TRBV29-1 to TRBJ2-7; D gene ambiguous. This CDR3 spans 12 amino acids. Germline lookup yields CDR1 SQVTM and CDR2 ANQGSEA. Trimming removed 5 bases from V and 2 bases from J, with 10 bases in between. CDR3 loop: CSVYQNAYEQYF. CDR3 coding DNA: TGCAGCGTTTATCAGAACGCCTACGAGCAGTACTTC.

This clone was recorded once. V gene TRBV2 combines with J gene TRBJ1-5; weak D call: TRBD1 (6 bases). This CDR3 spans 16 amino acids. Per the germline V gene, CDR1 is SNHLY and CDR2 is FYNNEI. V shed 2 bases and J shed 4 bases, with 15 bases lying between them. This CDR3 is CASSELRGRLNQPQHF. Here the CDR3 DNA reads TGTGCCAGCAGTGAACTCAGGGGACGTCTGAATCAGCCCCAGCATTTT.

The chain links TRBV29-1 to TRBJ2-7; 7 nucleotides align to TRBD1. The trim removed 3 bases at V and 0 bases at J, leaving 2 bases unmatched. The CDR3 runs 13 residues. CDR1 and CDR2 (germline): SQVTM, ANQGSEA. In nucleotides, the CDR3 is TGCAGCGTTGAGGACAGGTTCTCCTACGAGCAGTACTTC. As protein: CSVEDRFSYEQYF.

The chain has TRBV19 and TRBJ2-5, with a possible D match to TRBD2 (5 bases). Looked up from germline, CDR1 is LNHDA and CDR2 is SQIVND (reference sequence). Trimming left V 1 base short and J 1 base short, with 10 bases between. The length of the CDR3 is 15 residues. Here the CDR3 reads CASSIVFTSQETQYF. The CDR3 DNA follows: TGTGCCAGTAGTATAGTCTTCACTAGCCAAGAGACCCAGTACTTC.

The rearrangement links TRBV11-2 to TRBJ2-7; 13 bases match TRBD2. V lost 5 bases to trimming and J lost 4 bases; unmatched junction nucleotides: 11. Germline V gives CDR1 SGHAT, CDR2 FQNNGV. CDR3 size: 17 residues. Here the CDR3 DNA reads TGTGCCAGCAGCGCCACTAGCGGGAGGGATACTTATTACGAGCAGTACTTC. It specifies CASSATSGRDTYYEQYF. The full variable domain, its missing parts supplied by reference TRBV11-2 and TRBJ2-7, is EAGVAQSPRYKIIEKRQSVAFWCNPISGHATLYWYQQILGQGPKLLIQFQNNGVVDDSQLPKDRFSAERLKGVDSTLKIQPAKLEDSAVYLCASSATSGRDTYYEQYFGPGTRLTVT.

The chain has TRBV10-3 and TRBJ2-1; 12 bases are shared with TRBD1. CDR1 ENHRY and CDR2 SYGVKD come from the germline V gene. This CDR3 has 17 amino acids. J was trimmed by 8 bases and V by 6 bases; bases with no gene match: 14. The CDR3 bases are TGTGCCATCAGCCAAACGGGGACAGGGGGCCGTACGGATGAGCAGTTCTTC. Amino acid sequence: CAISQTGTGGRTDEQFF.